This T cell receptor (beta chain) was documented in a study of T cells in Graves' hyperthyroidism and ophthalmopathy. The germline CDR1 and CDR2 sequences are MDHEN and SYDVKM. This CDR3 region has 15 residues. V was shortened by 6 bases and J by 0 bases, with 15 bases between the two germline ends. PBMCs came from over 8.5 ml fresh peripheral blood. Using RNA transcripts as the source, TCR beta CDR3 regions were amplified. In the first-round RT-PCR of the TCR CDR3, the HTBI primer set was used. TCRdb reanalysed the multiplex PCR reads using MiXCR and keeps one entry per CDR3 protein. The sample records approximately 600,000 distinct CDR3 sequences, roughly 14% being singletons. There are a few counts of this clonotype.

This chain links TRBV28 with TRBJ2-7; perhaps TRBD1 as D (5 bases). The receptor was derived from a woman in her thirties with Graves' hyperthyroidism that later progressed to Graves' ophthalmopathy. Sequencing was carried out using blood. DNA for the CDR3: TGTGCCAGCAGAACACGACAGCTTCTCTCCTACGAGCAGTACTTC. This translates into CASRTRQLLSYEQYF.